This TCR beta chain was recovered during a study of T cell responses to AZD1222 COVID-19 vaccine. Study results and caveats: Just six AZD1222 recipients were seropositive at baseline. Every sample of the repertoires postdated the peak T cell response. Mapped onto spike, vaccine-associated CD4 TCRs spanned it and were dominant at 160-218 and 743-854. Donor demographics were predominantly white British with a female majority; clonal diversity may be underestimated.

Germline assignment: CDR1 SQVTM and CDR2 ANQGSEA. The junction had 0 bases not matched to a gene; V was cut back by 6 bases and J by 4 bases. The length of the CDR3 is 11 residues. Comments on this clone: What it binds is not known. Different DNA sequences within this sample yield the same CDR3.

Method: immunoSEQ multiplex PCR; TCRdb's copy keeps in-frame clones and lacks some. The sample has approximately 180,000 clones, around 90% seen once. The chain has TRBV29-1 and TRBJ1-1, with 9 bases aligning to TRBD1. The specimen comprised peripheral blood, sampled on day 0 of AZD1222 vaccination. This clonotype was sampled from an adult in good health. The CDR3 DNA reads as TGCAGCGTGACAGGGGGCACTGAAGCTTTCTTT. This translates into CSVTGGTEAFF.